This T cell receptor (beta chain) was documented in a study of cytomegalovirus exposure and HLA in healthy donors. Study-level findings and limits: An analysis was carried out later, and it reportedly showed fewer N-insertions in an Asian-associated ancestry cluster than the approximately 610-donor mean. From TCR beta sequences, most subjects' HLA-A and HLA-B alleles were reportedly predicted accurately. Later, TCR association rates were found to vary by HLA locus, highest for DRB1 and lowest for HLA-C. In all likelihood, a cluster of highly shared sequence variants was a sequencing artifact.

60 Vbeta and 13 Jbeta primers were used in PCR. TCRdb's copy holds only in-frame clones and misses some; the assay was immunoSEQ multiplex PCR. Among approximately 180,000 clones listed, 70% to 90% were seen once. The V gene lost 2 bases and the J gene lost 1 base, with 8 bases spanning the gap. The CDR3 covers 14 residues. Germline V gives CDR1 ENHRY, CDR2 SYGVKD. About this clone: The antigen is not known.

The V gene is TRBV10-3, the J gene TRBJ1-2; TRBD1 is a possible D gene (6 bases). This TCR was recovered from a woman in her twenties or thirties in good health and CMV-seronegative. Sequencing was carried out using PBMCs. CDR3 sequence reads: CAISENRDNYGYTF. Written as DNA, the CDR3 is TGTGCCATCAGTGAGAACAGGGATAACTATGGCTACACCTTC.